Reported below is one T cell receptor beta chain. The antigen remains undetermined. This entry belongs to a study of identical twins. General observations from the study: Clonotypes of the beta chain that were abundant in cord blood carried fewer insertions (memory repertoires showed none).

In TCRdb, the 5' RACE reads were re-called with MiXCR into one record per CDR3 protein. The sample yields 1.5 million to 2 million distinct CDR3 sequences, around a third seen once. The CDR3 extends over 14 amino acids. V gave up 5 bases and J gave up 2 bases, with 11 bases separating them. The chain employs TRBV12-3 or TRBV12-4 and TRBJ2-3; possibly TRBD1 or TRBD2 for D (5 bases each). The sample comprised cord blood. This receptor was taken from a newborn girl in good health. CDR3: CASSEGPHTDTQYF. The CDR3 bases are TGTGCCAGCAGTGAGGGACCCCACACAGATACGCAGTATTTT.